Below are 19 T cell receptor beta chains sequenced from a single sample in a study of OX40 agonist ivuxolimab in advanced cancers. Here immunoSEQ multiplex PCR was the method, and the copy in TCRdb shows in-frame clones only, minus some. Of approximately 90,000 clones listed, nearly 90% are singletons. The specimen was CD4+ or CD8+ T cells sorted from blood, collected in a trial of the OX40 agonist ivuxolimab. These receptors were taken from an adult with an advanced solid tumor such as melanoma, head and neck, liver or kidney cancer.

Only a few counts were recorded for this clone. The V call is TRBV7-6, the J call TRBJ1-6; 8 nucleotides align to TRBD1. The CDR3 is made up of 18 amino acids. Germline V lookup: CDR1 SGHVS, CDR2 FNYEAQ. Losses at the gene ends were 3 bases for V and 9 bases for J; bases not matched to a gene: 16. The CDR3 here is CASSFSGTGFISGSPLHF. The DNA of the CDR3 is TGTGCCAGCAGCTTCTCCGGGACAGGATTTATATCGGGTTCACCCCTCCACTTT.

The rearrangement uses TRBV15 and TRBJ2-7; D is ambiguous. Germline V gene lookup returns CDR1 LNHNV and CDR2 YYDKDF (reference sequence). The CDR3 totals 13 residues. V dropped 0 bases and J dropped 6 bases, with 9 bases sitting between them. The CDR3, as DNA: TGTGCCACCAGCAGAGATCCTCTGGTCGAGCAGTACTTC. It is translated as CATSRDPLVEQYF.

The genes are TRBV19 and TRBJ2-3; no firm D call. CDR3 length equals 14 residues. The germline CDR1 and CDR2 sequences are LNHDA and SQIVND (reference sequence). V was trimmed by 3 bases and J by 4 bases, leaving 11 bases between them. The CDR3 reads CASSISAPADTQYF. CDR3 in DNA: TGTGCCAGTAGTATCTCCGCCCCGGCAGATACGCAGTATTTT.

The rearrangement uses TRBV30 and TRBJ1-3; no reliable D call. The germline V and J ends were trimmed by 3 bases and 4 bases, with 10 bases remaining between them. The CDR3 sequence is 13 residues long. The germline V gene has CDR1 GTSNPN and CDR2 SVGIG (reference sequence). The CDR3 sequence: CAWSTTLGNTIYF. CDR3 in DNA: TGTGCCTGGAGCACGACTCTAGGAAACACCATATATTTT.

The CDR3 bases are TGTGCCAGCAGCCATGGACTAGCGGGGAGCTCCTACAATGAGCAGTTCTTC. Encoded protein: CASSHGLAGSSYNEQFF. The chain combines TRBV4-2 with TRBJ2-1, with 12 bases aligning to TRBD2. The CDR3 length is 17 residues. V lost 3 bases, J lost 0 bases, and 3 bases stayed unmatched. Looked up from germline, CDR1 is LGHNA and CDR2 is YNFKEQ.

This clone was found a few times. The chain employs TRBV30 and TRBJ1-1; D call uncertain. The germline V gene has CDR1 GTSNPN and CDR2 SVGIG (reference sequence). V was trimmed by 3 bases and J by 4 bases, leaving 9 bases between them. The CDR3 totals 12 residues. The CDR3 loop is CAWRKTGTEAFF. In DNA, the CDR3 is TGTGCCTGGAGAAAGACGGGCACTGAAGCTTTCTTT.

This clone was counted a single time. The gene calls are TRBV19 and TRBJ1-1, with unresolved D. The CDR3 totals 16 residues. Germline V lookup: CDR1 LNHDA, CDR2 SQIVND (reference sequence). V lost 0 bases, J lost 4 bases, and 15 bases lay in between. CDR3 loop: CASSIDPSGMGTEAFF. The CDR3 coding sequence is TGTGCCAGTAGTATAGATCCTAGTGGAATGGGCACTGAAGCTTTCTTT.

The chain has TRBV7-6 and TRBJ2-5; possibly TRBD1 for D (5 bases). The V gene's germline CDR1 is SGHVS and CDR2 FNYEAQ. V lost 2 bases and J lost 5, with 9 bases in between. The CDR3 runs 13 residues. CDR3 amino acids: CASSLRGSETQYF. Here the CDR3 DNA reads TGTGCCAGCAGCTTAAGGGGTTCGGAGACCCAGTACTTC.

There are a few counts of this clone. The rearrangement joins TRBV6-5 to TRBJ1-5; D gene ambiguous. In germline, CDR1 is MNHEY, CDR2 SVGAGI. The CDR3 contains 14 residues. Trimming took off 6 bases at V and 8 bases at J, with 17 bases between the two ends. CDR3 DNA sequence: TGTGCCAGCAGCCTGTCTGGAGGGTGGGAGCCCCAGCATTTT. The encoded protein is CASSLSGGWEPQHF.

This rearrangement joins TRBV6-1 to TRBJ1-2, with unresolved D. The CDR3 spans 15 residues. Germline loops: CDR1 MNHNS, CDR2 SASEGT. V dropped 6 bases and J dropped 0 bases, with 14 bases sitting between them. CDR3 DNA: TGTGCCAGCAGGAATGACAACCGCGCTAACTATGGCTACACCTTC. Protein: CASRNDNRANYGYTF.

V gene TRBV7-3 combines with J gene TRBJ1-3; D uncertain. V was pared by 5 bases and J by 2 bases, with 10 bases between. Looked up from germline, CDR1 is SGHTA and CDR2 is FQGTGA. CDR3 length equals 14 residues. The CDR3, as DNA: TGTGCCAGCAGCCCCACGGGGACTGGAAACACCATATATTTT. Translating gives CASSPTGTGNTIYF.

The chain recombines TRBV5-4 with TRBJ2-4; D possibly corresponds to TRBD1 (5 bases). CDR3 size: 14 residues. The ends were cut back, 5 bases at V and 0 bases at J, with 9 bases in the middle. In germline, CDR1 is SGHNT, CDR2 YYREEE (reference sequence). CDR3: CASSQQAAKNIQYF. The CDR3 DNA is TGTGCCAGCAGTCAACAGGCAGCCAAAAACATTCAGTACTTC. Looking up the rest from reference TRBV5-4 and TRBJ2-4 gives the full variable domain: ETGVTQSPTHLIKTRGQQVTLRCSSQSGHNTVSWYQQALGQGPQFIFQYYREEENGRGNFPPRFSGLQFPNYSSELNVNALELDDSALYLCASSQQAAKNIQYFGAGTRLSVL.

J is TRBJ1-2 and V is TRBV5-4; no firm D call. The V gene's germline CDR1 is SGHNT and CDR2 YYREEE (reference sequence). CDR3 length: 18 amino acids. V shed 1 base and J shed 6 bases, with 25 bases lying between them. The DNA of the CDR3 is TGTGCCAGCAGCTTGATAGTTTTCGGCAGAGACCCGAGGGATGGCTACACCTTC. Amino acid sequence: CASSLIVFGRDPRDGYTF.

The V and J genes are TRBV9 and TRBJ1-6; TRBD1 is a possible D gene (5 bases). The CDR3 covers 18 residues. V was trimmed by 4 bases and J by 8 bases, leaving 25 bases between them. Germline CDR1 is SGDLS and CDR2 is YYNGEE. CDR3 nucleotide sequence: TGTGCCAGCAGCTCTTCCCTCAGGGACCCCAAGGCGTATTCACCCCTCCACTTT. This translates into CASSSSLRDPKAYSPLHF.

CDR3 sequence (DNA): TGTGCCACCAGCAGGAAGAGCACGGGGGAATATGAAAAACTGTTTTTT. Translation gives CATSRKSTGEYEKLFF. The V gene is TRBV15, the J gene TRBJ1-4, with D maybe TRBD1 (5 bases). The CDR3 is 16 amino acids. Trimming left V 3 bases short and J 6 bases short, with 17 bases between. The germline V gene encodes CDR1 LNHNV and CDR2 YYDKDF (reference sequence). Complete variable domain (other parts from reference TRBV15 and TRBJ1-4): DAMVIQNPRYQVTQFGKPVTLSCSQTLNHNVMYWYQQKSSQAPKLLFHYYDKDFNNEADTPDNFQSRRPNTSFCFLDIRSPGLGDTAMYLCATSRKSTGEYEKLFFGSGTQLSVL.

This clone was found once. DNA of the CDR3: TGTGCCAGCAGTGTCCGACTGGGGCGGGGCACCGATGAGCAGTTCTTC. Its protein is CASSVRLGRGTDEQFF. This chain uses TRBV2 with TRBJ2-1; a weak D match, TRBD2 (6 bases). The V gene lost 4 bases and the J gene lost 8 bases, with 21 bases spanning the gap. The CDR3 totals 16 residues. In germline, CDR1 is SNHLY, CDR2 FYNNEI.

The chain couples TRBV10-3 to TRBJ1-2; D remains ambiguous. With 6 bases removed from V and 4 bases from J, the gap between germline ends came to 18 bases. This CDR3 contains 15 residues. Germline-derived CDR1 and CDR2 are ENHRY and SYGVKD. CDR3 nucleotides: TGTGCCATCAGAGACCCCCGGGAGCTAGGCTATGGCTACACCTTC. Its protein product is CAIRDPRELGYGYTF.

The CDR3 DNA reads as TGTGCCAGCAGCTTCGGAGGGGCAAATCAGCCCCAGCATTTT. Translation gives CASSFGGANQPQHF. This chain connects TRBV7-6 to TRBJ1-5; D possibly corresponds to TRBD1 (5 bases). The CDR3 contains 14 residues. Germline lookup yields CDR1 SGHVS and CDR2 FNYEAQ. The V and J ends lost 3 bases and 4 bases respectively, with 10 bases between them.

This sequence joins TRBV6-5 and TRBJ2-5, with TRBD1 identical over 7 bases. J lost 6 bases, V lost 8 bases, and 9 bases had no gene match. Germline CDR1 is MNHEY and CDR2 is SVGAGI. This CDR3 contains 13 residues. CDR3 residues: CASLDRVGKTQYF. CDR3 nucleotides: TGTGCCAGCTTAGACAGGGTCGGGAAGACCCAGTACTTC.